The 20 T cell receptor beta chains below come from one sample, sequenced in a study of blood T cells in healthy people across ages. A sample-barcoded 5' primer and a J-beta primer mix were used in a second PCR of roughly 7 to 11 cycles. TCRdb reprocessed the 5' RACE reads via MiXCR and lists one record per CDR3 protein. This table holds fewer than 950,000 distinct CDR3 sequences, about 37% found once. Sequenced input: blood. The receptors derive from a man aged 18 to 30 in good health.

The genes are TRBV4-2 and TRBJ2-5, with D tentatively TRBD2 (6 bases). Germline lookup yields CDR1 LGHNA and CDR2 YNFKEQ. V shed 1 base and J shed 2 bases, with 11 bases lying between them. CDR3 length: 15 residues. Here the CDR3 reads CASSQGEDKQETQYF. The CDR3 DNA sequence: TGTGCCAGCAGCCAAGGGGAGGACAAACAAGAGACCCAGTACTTC.

The chain links TRBV12-3 or TRBV12-4 to TRBJ2-1, with TRBD1 matching 8 bases. The CDR3 is 15 amino acids. The V gene end was trimmed by 3 bases and the J gene end by 6 bases; junction bases not matched to a gene: 7. DNA for the CDR3: TGTGCCAGCAGTTTTAATCAGGACAGGGTCAATGAGCAGTTCTTC. It is translated as CASSFNQDRVNEQFF.

J is TRBJ2-1 and V is TRBV7-2; possibly TRBD1 for D (6 bases). The germline gives CDR1 SGHTA, CDR2 FQGNSA. Trimming took 1 base from V and 11 from J, leaving 15 bases between them. This CDR3 spans 14 amino acids. CDR3 amino acids: CASSLGGHDLKQFF. The CDR3 coding sequence is TGTGCCAGCAGCTTAGGGGGACACGATCTGAAGCAGTTCTTC.

The chain has TRBV5-4 and TRBJ1-1; D is unclear. The CDR3 length is 12 residues. In germline, CDR1 is SGHNT, CDR2 YYREEE (reference sequence). Trimming shortened V by 3 bases and J by 6 bases, and 9 bases separated the two germline ends. The CDR3 here is CASSSDGAEAFF. The DNA for the CDR3 is TGTGCCAGCAGCTCGGACGGGGCTGAAGCTTTCTTT.

V usage is TRBV19 and J usage is TRBJ2-7; TRBD2 agrees at 13 bases. CDR3 size: 18 residues. The germline gives CDR1 LNHDA, CDR2 SQIVND (reference sequence). This chain's CDR3 is CVTTRTSGGPSSYNEQYF. The CDR3 DNA is TGTGTCACGACACGGACTAGCGGGGGCCCCAGCTCCTACAATGAGCAGTACTTC.

This clonotype was seen a handful of times. The gene calls are TRBV18 and TRBJ2-5; D is uncertain. Germline lookup yields CDR1 KGHSH and CDR2 LQKENI. The CDR3 runs 17 residues. V was pared by 2 bases and J by 0 bases, with 16 bases between. The CDR3 coding sequence is TGTGCCAGCTCACCAATCCTCCTGGAACAGTACCAAGAGACCCAGTACTTC. Its protein product is CASSPILLEQYQETQYF.

This clonotype was counted only a few times. The chain combines TRBV7-2 with TRBJ2-3; 8 bases are a match to TRBD2. The CDR3 consists of 14 residues. The V gene's germline CDR1 is SGHTA and CDR2 FQGNSA. V was pared by 5 bases and J by 6 bases, with 7 bases of the junction left unmatched. CDR3 in amino acids: CASSVGTRLDTQYF. The CDR3, as DNA: TGTGCCAGCAGCGTAGGGACTAGGTTGGATACGCAGTATTTT.

The sample holds many counts of this clonotype. The rearrangement links TRBV5-1 to TRBJ2-1; D not resolved. CDR1 is SGHRS, CDR2 YFSETQ, per germline. The CDR3 is made up of 16 amino acids. Trimming cost V 4 bases and J 5 bases, with 19 bases left between them. CDR3: CASSGHSQLIDNEQFF. CDR3 nucleotide sequence: TGCGCCAGCAGCGGGCACTCCCAGCTGATTGACAATGAGCAGTTCTTC.

About this clonotype: At one end the junction does not follow the germline gene, possibly because of a read error. The chain has TRBV28 and TRBJ2-5, with 13 nucleotides matching TRBD2. This CDR3 spans 15 amino acids. CDR1 MDHEN and CDR2 SYDVKM come from the germline V gene. CDR3 nucleotide sequence: TGTGCTAGCAGTGAACTAGCGGGGGGGCTCGATGAGCAGTACTTC. Amino acid sequence: CASSELAGGLDEQYF.

V usage is TRBV7-9 and J usage is TRBJ2-1; D remains ambiguous. Germline CDR1 and CDR2: SEHNR and FQNEAQ (reference sequence). The germline V and J ends were trimmed by 3 bases and 4 bases, with 7 bases remaining between them. This CDR3 spans 13 amino acids. CDR3 in DNA: TGTGCCAGCAGCTTTGTCCCTTACAATGAGCAGTTCTTC. Protein sequence: CASSFVPYNEQFF.

This clonotype has at least ten counts. The J gene is TRBJ2-1, the V gene TRBV4-2; D might be TRBD1 or TRBD2, each matching 6 bases. V was pared by 0 bases and J by 2 bases, with 11 bases between. The CDR3 is 16 amino acids. Per the germline V gene, CDR1 is LGHNA and CDR2 is YNFKEQ. The CDR3 is CASSQDRGAAYNEQFF. In DNA form, the CDR3 reads TGTGCCAGCAGCCAAGATAGGGGGGCCGCCTACAATGAGCAGTTCTTC.

This clonotype was seen many times. The V gene is TRBV20-1, the J gene TRBJ1-2, with a tentative D call TRBD1 (5 bases). Germline V gene sequence: CDR1 DFQATT, CDR2 SNEGSKA (reference sequence). This CDR3 region has 10 residues. The CDR3 sequence: CTCREGGYTF. CDR3 bases: TGCACCTGTAGGGAGGGGGGCTACACCTTC.

The chain employs TRBV4-1 and TRBJ2-3; TRBD1 might be the D (6 bases). Deletions cut 3 bases from V and 0 bases from J, with 13 bases between. The CDR3 is 16 amino acids. Germline V gene lookup returns CDR1 MGHRA and CDR2 YSYEKL. CDR3 amino acids: CASSHAGTPSTDTQYF. CDR3 DNA sequence: TGCGCCAGCAGCCACGCCGGGACACCGAGCACAGATACGCAGTATTTT.

In regard to this clonotype: A much larger clone sits a single nucleotide away, making a read error possible. The chain links TRBV7-2 to TRBJ1-2; the match to TRBD1 covers 7 bases. The CDR3 length is 16 residues. Germline assignment: CDR1 SGHTA and CDR2 FQGNSA. CDR3 region: CASSLEVGDSLYGCTF. The DNA of the CDR3 is TGTGCCAGCAGCTTAGAAGTAGGGGACAGCCTCTATGGCTGCACCTTC.

This clonotype was seen at least ten times. CDR3 in amino acids: CASGLSSGYTDTQYF. CDR3 sequence (DNA): TGTGCTAGTGGTTTGTCCTCGGGTTACACAGATACGCAGTATTTT. The chain has TRBV12-5 and TRBJ2-3; D not certain. Germline CDR1 LGHNT, CDR2 FRNRAP. The CDR3 is 15 amino acids. V lost 2 bases and J lost 2, with 11 bases in between.

The chain has TRBV7-2 and TRBJ1-5; unclear D gene. This CDR3 is 14 amino acids long. CDR1 is SGHTA, CDR2 FQGNSA, per germline. Trimming pared 2 bases from V and 7 bases from J, leaving 12 bases between. The chain's CDR3 is CASSLREARQPQHF. The CDR3, as DNA: TGTGCCAGCAGCTTAAGGGAGGCAAGACAGCCCCAGCATTTT.

V and J are TRBV29-1 and TRBJ2-5, with D tentatively TRBD1 (5 bases). V gave up 7 bases and J gave up 1 base, with 19 bases separating them. This CDR3 contains 15 residues. Germline values: CDR1 SQVTM, CDR2 ANQGSEA. The CDR3 DNA is TGCAGCGCCCTAACAAGTTCTGGGGCCCAAGAGACCCAGTACTTC. Its protein is CSALTSSGAQETQYF.

This clonotype appeared a few times. The V and J genes are TRBV20-1 and TRBJ1-1, with D perhaps TRBD1 (5 bases). Germline CDR1 reads DFQATT; CDR2 reads SNEGSKA (reference sequence). CDR3 length: 12 residues. V was pared by 1 base and J by 6 bases, with 9 bases between. The CDR3 reads CSARGQLAEAFF. In DNA form, the CDR3 reads TGCAGTGCTAGAGGACAGCTGGCTGAAGCTTTCTTT.

V and J are TRBV10-3 and TRBJ2-1, with TRBD2 identical over 10 bases. The CDR3 runs to 13 residues. Germline CDR1 is ENHRY and CDR2 is SYGVKD. V gave up 9 bases and J gave up 8 bases; unmatched junction bases: 7. The CDR3 region has the DNA TGTGCCATTCGGAGCGGGGGGGCGGATGAGCAGTTCTTC. This gives the protein CAIRSGGADEQFF.

The chain employs TRBV6-2 or TRBV6-3 and TRBJ1-1, with D possibly TRBD1 on 5 matching bases. Germline loops: CDR1 MNHEY, CDR2 SVGEGT. The CDR3 is made up of 15 amino acids. Between the trimmed V and J ends, which lost 5 bases and 3 bases, there was a span of 16 bases. The CDR3 protein is CASSGVRQGDTEAFF. CDR3 bases: TGTGCCAGCAGTGGCGTAAGGCAGGGCGACACTGAAGCTTTCTTT.